Following are 11 T cell receptor beta chains from one sample sequenced in a study of T cells in Graves' hyperthyroidism and ophthalmopathy (dated by TCRdb to between 2018 and 2021). The method behind the library was multiplex PCR. Sequencing was performed on an Illumina HiSeq 2000. Amplification of TCR beta CDR3 regions was carried out from RNA transcripts. For the first round of RT-PCR on the TCR CDR3, the HTBI primer set was used together with the Qiagen OneStep RT-PCR kit. Starting from the raw public reads, TCRdb applied fastp trimming at Q25, assembled clones with MiXCR and retained in-frame beta chains. Entries are consolidated by CDR3 protein sequence, retaining the most common genes and DNA. This sample holds roughly 420,000 distinct CDR3 sequences; less than 20% were observed only once. The ten largest clonotypes hold 13% to 15% of the sample. Sequenced sample: blood. The receptor source for this set is a woman aged 18 to 35 with Graves' hyperthyroidism.

This clonotype was found many times. The chain has TRBV6-5 and TRBJ2-7, with D unclear. This CDR3 spans 17 amino acids. V was shortened by 1 base and J by 0 bases, with 16 bases between the two germline ends. Germline V lookup: CDR1 MNHEY, CDR2 SVGAGI. The CDR3, as DNA: TGTGCCAGCAGTTACTATGGTGGCTCTCGGGTCTCCTACGAGCAGTACTTC. Amino acid sequence: CASSYYGGSRVSYEQYF.

This clonotype was recorded a few times. V usage is TRBV12-3 or TRBV12-4 and J usage is TRBJ2-5; D might be TRBD2 (6 bases). V shed 6 bases and J shed 5 bases, with 13 bases lying between them. The CDR3 length is 13 residues. As DNA, the CDR3 is TGTGCCAGCAGGGGAAGCGGGCGGGAGACCCAGTACTTC. It codes for CASRGSGRETQYF.

This clonotype appeared a few times. A junction boundary mismatches the germline segment, possibly from a read error. The chain recombines TRBV7-2 with TRBJ1-6, with TRBD1 as a possible D gene (6 bases). The CDR3 consists of 19 residues. Germline CDR1 is SGHTA and CDR2 is FQGNSA. The CDR3 DNA follows: TGTGCCAGCAGCTTACAATGGCCCGGGACACCCGAGGGAAATTCACCCCTCCCCTTT. Residues: CASSLQWPGTPEGNSPLPF.

As regards this clonotype: Germline and junction disagree at one end, which may indicate a read error. This rearrangement joins TRBV12-3 or TRBV12-4 to TRBJ2-1, with D possibly being TRBD1 (5 bases). This CDR3 region has 13 residues. CDR3 sequence: CASILGQATAQFF. CDR3 in DNA: TGTGCCAGCATTTTAGGACAAGCTACCGCGCAGTTCTTC.

The genes are TRBV20-1 and TRBJ2-2; TRBD1 is a possible D gene (6 bases). Germline V gene lookup returns CDR1 DFQATT and CDR2 SNEGSKA (reference sequence). This CDR3 region has 14 residues. V was trimmed by 3 bases and J by 2 bases, leaving 10 bases between them. The chain's CDR3 is CSASRGRNTGELFF. In DNA form, the CDR3 reads TGCAGTGCTAGCAGGGGTCGAAACACCGGGGAGCTGTTTTTT.

This clonotype has a count of ten or more. The chain uses TRBV29-1 and TRBJ2-1; a weak D match, TRBD1 (5 bases). Per germline, CDR1 SQVTM and CDR2 ANQGSEA. The length of the CDR3 is 13 residues. The V end lost 2 bases, the J end lost 4 bases, and 9 bases lay between the germline ends. CDR3 loop: CSVEQGSYNEQFF. The CDR3 nucleotides read TGCAGCGTTGAACAGGGTTCGTACAATGAGCAGTTCTTC.

Many counts were recorded for this clonotype. The gene calls are TRBV10-3 and TRBJ1-1; D call uncertain. CDR3 length: 14 amino acids. The germline CDR1 and CDR2 sequences are ENHRY and SYGVKD. V was shortened by 3 bases and J by 0 bases, with 8 bases between the two germline ends. The CDR3 region has the DNA TGTGCCATCAGTGAAAGAACCTTGAACACTGAAGCTTTCTTT. Translating gives CAISERTLNTEAFF.

This clonotype was detected ten times or more. This chain links TRBV27 with TRBJ2-7, with 10 bases aligning to TRBD2. Germline V lookup: CDR1 MNHEY, CDR2 SMNVEV (reference sequence). The junction had 11 bases not matched to a gene; V was cut back by 3 bases and J by 0 bases. This CDR3 is built from 18 residues. The CDR3 bases are TGTGCCAGCAGTTTCCGGGTAGCGGGAGGACTAAACTCCTACGAGCAGTACTTC. Residues: CASSFRVAGGLNSYEQYF.

This clonotype was recorded a few times. The chain employs TRBV15 and TRBJ1-1, with TRBD1 identical over 7 bases. Germline V gives CDR1 LNHNV, CDR2 YYDKDF (reference sequence). CDR3 length equals 14 residues. The trim removed 3 bases at V and 7 bases at J, leaving 8 bases unmatched. The CDR3 DNA follows: TGTGCCACCAGCAGTGGAGCACAGGGGAATGAAGCTTTCTTT. Amino acids: CATSSGAQGNEAFF.

V gene TRBV9 combines with J gene TRBJ2-1; D not certain. Trimming removed 0 bases from V and 5 bases from J, with 12 bases in between. This CDR3 is 15 amino acids long. CDR1 SGDLS and CDR2 YYNGEE come from the germline V gene. CDR3 protein: CASSVGPDLNNEQFF. CDR3 nucleotides: TGTGCCAGCAGCGTAGGACCTGACCTGAACAATGAGCAGTTCTTC.

At least ten counts were recorded for this clonotype. V usage is TRBV7-9 and J usage is TRBJ1-1; D is perhaps TRBD1 (5 bases). CDR1 SEHNR and CDR2 FQNEAQ come from the germline V gene (reference sequence). V was cut by 4 bases and J by 3 bases, with 9 bases left in between. The CDR3 contains 13 residues. In DNA, the CDR3 is TGTGCCAGCAGCTGGGGGGTTGACACTGAAGCTTTCTTT. This codes for CASSWGVDTEAFF.